The 27 T cell receptor beta chains listed next were all sequenced from one sample in a study of blood T cell repertoires in COVID-19. Only in-frame clones appear in the TCRdb table, and some are missing; sequencing was by immunoSEQ multiplex PCR. Of approximately 300,000 clones listed, approximately 90% were seen once; the top ten hold around 4%. The sequencing sample was made of PBMCs or T cells enriched from blood (not recorded which). All receptors come from a man aged 25-40 years who had recovered from COVID-19.

This clone was recorded a few times. The chain links TRBV6-5 to TRBJ1-1; 7 bases are a match to TRBD1. The J segment lost 1 base and the V segment lost 8 bases, leaving 1 base of the junction unmatched. The CDR3 consists of 12 residues. Germline loops: CDR1 MNHEY, CDR2 SVGAGI. The CDR3 DNA sequence: TGTGCCAGCGGGACAGAGAACACTGAAGCTTTCTTT. Translated: CASGTENTEAFF.

This clone was observed a handful of times. V usage is TRBV3-1 (or the pseudogene TRBV3-2) and J usage is TRBJ2-1, with D perhaps TRBD1 (5 bases). V was shortened by 4 bases and J by 0 bases, with 13 bases between the two germline ends. The CDR3 totals 16 residues. Germline V gene sequence: CDR1 LGHDT, CDR2 YNNKEL (reference sequence). CDR3 DNA sequence: TGTGCCAGCAGCCCGATAGGGCAGGGCTCCTACAATGAGCAGTTCTTC. Residues: CASSPIGQGSYNEQFF.

In its sample, this clone was seen a few times. V usage is TRBV6-5 and J usage is TRBJ1-2, with 7 positions matching TRBD1. The CDR3 is made up of 16 amino acids. Looked up from germline, CDR1 is MNHEY and CDR2 is SVGAGI. Unmatched junction bases numbered 7, after V lost 0 bases and J lost 3 bases. For the CDR3, the DNA is TGTGCCAGCAGTTACTCGTGGGACAGAGAGGACTATGGCTACACCTTC. This codes for CASSYSWDREDYGYTF.

The chain has TRBV10-3 and TRBJ2-1; D is ambiguous. The germline gives CDR1 ENHRY, CDR2 SYGVKD. Trimming left V 10 bases short and J 8 bases short, with 18 bases between. The CDR3 is 13 residues long. The CDR3 DNA reads as TGTGCCACCGGGTCCCGAACTTCCTATGAGCAGTTCTTC. Encoded protein: CATGSRTSYEQFF.

The rearrangement joins TRBV27 to TRBJ1-2; possibly TRBD1 for D (5 bases). The CDR3 totals 15 residues. Germline CDR1 and CDR2: MNHEY and SMNVEV (reference sequence). V was clipped by 3 bases and J by 1 base, with 12 bases between them. CDR3 sequence: CASSLGGLGNYGYTF. The CDR3 nucleotides read TGTGCCAGCAGTTTGGGGGGGTTGGGTAACTATGGCTACACCTTC.

V usage is TRBV27 and J usage is TRBJ1-4, with a weak D call TRBD1 (5 bases). The ends were cut back, 3 bases at V and 7 bases at J, with 12 bases in the middle. The CDR3 has 14 residues. CDR1 and CDR2 (germline): MNHEY, SMNVEV (reference sequence). The CDR3 DNA reads TGTGCCAGCAGTTTTGGGGGGGTAGGTGAAAAACTGTTTTTT. This codes for CASSFGGVGEKLFF.

J is TRBJ1-3 and V is TRBV28; no clear D. The V and J ends lost 4 bases and 0 bases respectively, with 16 bases between them. Germline V CDR1 and CDR2: MDHEN, SYDVKM. The CDR3 has 17 amino acids. The CDR3 nucleotides are TGTGCCAGCAGTTATGGTGACATCGGTGGCTCTGGAAACACCATATATTTT. Its translation is CASSYGDIGGSGNTIYF.

This clone showed up just once. The J gene is TRBJ1-2, the V gene TRBV5-1; the D gene is possibly TRBD1 (6 bases). Germline V lookup: CDR1 SGHRS, CDR2 YFSETQ. This CDR3 contains 13 residues. V was cut by 5 bases and J by 1 base, with 9 bases left in between. Here the CDR3 reads CASSPDSNYGYTF. The DNA for the CDR3 is TGCGCCAGCAGTCCGGACAGTAACTATGGCTACACCTTC.

The chain has TRBV12-3 or TRBV12-4 and TRBJ1-2; D is unclear. The CDR3 extends over 13 amino acids. Trimming took 3 bases from V and 0 from J, leaving 5 bases between them. The CDR3 DNA sequence: TGTGCCAGCAGTTTTACGGCTAACTATGGCTACACCTTC. Amino acids: CASSFTANYGYTF.

The chain recombines TRBV6-5 with TRBJ1-1, with D perhaps TRBD1 (5 bases). The CDR3 runs to 13 residues. The V gene lost 6 bases and the J gene lost 5 bases, with 13 bases spanning the gap. Germline lookup yields CDR1 MNHEY and CDR2 SVGAGI. CDR3 DNA sequence: TGTGCCAGCAGCCAAAGGCCAGGGACTGAAGCTTTCTTT. This translates into CASSQRPGTEAFF.

This clone was detected only once. V is TRBV5-4 and J is TRBJ2-7, with a possible D match to TRBD2 (6 bases). CDR1 SGHNT and CDR2 YYREEE come from the germline V gene (reference sequence). V lost 4 bases, J lost 2 bases, and 13 bases lay in between. The CDR3 is made up of 14 amino acids. The CDR3: CASSRSSVPYEQYF. The CDR3, as DNA: TGTGCCAGCAGCCGATCTAGCGTACCCTACGAGCAGTACTTC.

The chain employs TRBV2 and TRBJ1-2; TRBD1 matches at 7 bases. The V gene end was trimmed by 8 bases and the J gene end by 0 bases; junction bases not matched to a gene: 12. This CDR3 comprises 16 residues. Germline-derived CDR1 and CDR2 are SNHLY and FYNNEI. CDR3 sequence: CASRWTGGNANYGYTF. As DNA, the CDR3 is TGTGCCAGCCGATGGACAGGAGGGAATGCTAACTATGGCTACACCTTC.

The chain carries TRBV30 and TRBJ1-2; D is undetermined. V lost 4 bases and J lost 4, with 10 bases in between. CDR3 length equals 12 residues. CDR1 is GTSNPN and CDR2 is SVGIG in the germline V gene (reference sequence). Here the CDR3 reads CAWTTELYGYTF. CDR3 in DNA: TGTGCCTGGACCACAGAGCTCTATGGCTACACCTTC.

This chain connects TRBV30 to TRBJ2-7, with TRBD2 identical over 7 bases. V lost 0 bases to trimming and J lost 6 bases; unmatched junction nucleotides: 5. Germline CDR1 reads GTSNPN; CDR2 reads SVGIG (reference sequence). The CDR3 loop spans 13 amino acids. The CDR3: CAWSVLGGGEQYF. CDR3 nucleotide sequence: TGTGCCTGGAGTGTACTGGGGGGGGGCGAGCAGTACTTC.

The chain couples TRBV5-6 to TRBJ2-3, with 10 nucleotides matching TRBD1. The J segment lost 2 bases and the V segment lost 4 bases, leaving 7 bases of the junction unmatched. From germline, CDR1 is SGHDT and CDR2 YYEEEE. The length of the CDR3 is 16 residues. In nucleotides, the CDR3 is TGTGCCAGCAGCCGGTCGGACAGGGGGTCCACAGATACGCAGTATTTT. This codes for CASSRSDRGSTDTQYF.

This chain uses TRBV27 with TRBJ1-4; D unclear. This CDR3 contains 15 residues. V lost 1 base and J lost 5, with 11 bases in between. The germline V gene encodes CDR1 MNHEY and CDR2 SMNVEV (reference sequence). CDR3 region: CASSLWATFNEKLFF. The CDR3 nucleotides are TGTGCCAGCAGTTTATGGGCGACCTTCAATGAAAAACTGTTTTTT. Variable domain in full (rest from reference TRBV27 and TRBJ1-4): EAQVTQNPRYLITVTGKKLTVTCSQNMNHEYMSWYRQDPGLGLRQIYYSMNVEVTDKGDVPEGYKVSRKEKRNFPLILESPSPNQTSLYFCASSLWATFNEKLFFGSGTQLSVL.

The rearrangement links TRBV7-9 to TRBJ2-3; the match to TRBD1 covers 7 bases. The CDR3 has 17 residues. Trimming cost V 0 bases and J 2 bases; bases outside gene matches: 8. Germline V gene lookup returns CDR1 SEHNR and CDR2 FQNEAQ (reference sequence). This CDR3 is CASSLAFDGQVTDTQYF. CDR3 DNA: TGTGCCAGCAGCTTAGCGTTTGATGGACAGGTCACAGATACGCAGTATTTT.

The chain uses TRBV20-1 and TRBJ2-2; 9 bases fit TRBD2. Trimming at V came to 3 bases and at J to 6 bases, leaving 5 bases not matched to a gene. This CDR3 spans 14 amino acids. The germline gives CDR1 DFQATT, CDR2 SNEGSKA (reference sequence). As DNA, the CDR3 is TGCAGTGCTAGTTCAAGCGGGAGGCCCGGGGAGCTGTTTTTT. Encoded protein: CSASSSGRPGELFF.

CDR3 loop: CASTRGTNTGELFF. The DNA for the CDR3 is TGTGCCAGCACTCGGGGGACGAACACCGGGGAGCTGTTTTTT. This chain uses TRBV6-5 with TRBJ2-2, with D maybe TRBD2 (6 bases). The CDR3 extends over 14 amino acids. Trimming shortened V by 7 bases and J by 0 bases, and 9 bases separated the two germline ends. Germline CDR1 is MNHEY and CDR2 is SVGAGI.

The rearrangement links TRBV5-5 to TRBJ2-4, with 9 nucleotides matching TRBD1. The CDR3 has 14 amino acids. The ends lost 4 bases at V and 5 bases at J; junction bases unmatched: 4. The germline CDR1 and CDR2 sequences are SGHKS and YYEKEE (reference sequence). The CDR3 protein is CASSGRDRENIQYF. The DNA of the CDR3 is TGTGCCAGCAGCGGCCGGGACAGGGAAAACATTCAGTACTTC.

This rearrangement joins TRBV21-1 to TRBJ2-7; TRBD2 is taken as the D call from the table, unchecked against the DNA. TRBV21-1 is noted as a pseudogene. The CDR3 contains 15 residues. The CDR3 is CASNNLAGGTYEQYF. CDR3 coding DNA: TGTGCCAGCAACAATCTAGCGGGGGGGACCTACGAGCAGTACTTC.

The chain uses TRBV21-1 and TRBJ1-4. TRBV21-1 is a recognized pseudogene. The CDR3 totals 15 residues. As DNA, the CDR3 is TGTGCCAGCAGCAGAGGGATTGCAACTAATGAAAAACTGTTTTTT. This encodes CASSRGIATNEKLFF.

The chain carries TRBV6-5 and TRBJ2-5; 9 nucleotides line up with TRBD1. Germline trimming cut 5 bases from V and 3 bases from J; bases unmatched to any gene: 4. The CDR3 has 14 amino acids. CDR1 MNHEY and CDR2 SVGAGI come from the germline V gene. The CDR3 bases are TGTGCCAGCAGTCCACGGACAGGGGAAGAGACCCAGTACTTC. This translates into CASSPRTGEETQYF.

This clone was seen a single time. The V call is TRBV12-3 or TRBV12-4, the J call TRBJ2-4, with D uncertain. The CDR3 is made up of 12 amino acids. Trimming removed 9 bases from V and 0 bases from J, with 6 bases in between. The DNA of the CDR3 is TGTGCCAGTCGACTAGCCAAAAACATTCAGTACTTC. Amino acid sequence: CASRLAKNIQYF.

This chain connects TRBV19 to TRBJ2-3, with 12 bases that match TRBD2. V dropped 3 bases and J dropped 7; count of bases not matched to a gene: 5. This CDR3 comprises 15 residues. Looked up from germline, CDR1 is LNHDA and CDR2 is SQIVND (reference sequence). The CDR3: CASSMGTSGGNTQYF. CDR3 coding DNA: TGTGCCAGTAGTATGGGCACTAGCGGGGGGAATACGCAGTATTTT. Supplemented by reference TRBV19 and TRBJ2-3, the full variable domain reads DGGITQSPKYLFRKEGQNVTLSCEQNLNHDAMYWYRQDPGQGLRLIYYSQIVNDFQKGDIAEGYSVSREKKESFPLTVTSAQKNPTAFYLCASSMGTSGGNTQYFGPGTRLTVL.

Of note for this clone: This CDR3 is also generated by other DNA sequences in the sample. CDR3 nucleotide sequence: TGTGCCAGCAGCCCCAGGTACAATCAGCCCCAGCATTTT. Translation gives CASSPRYNQPQHF. The chain joins TRBV27 to TRBJ1-5; D call uncertain. Trimming removed 6 bases at V and 3 bases at J, with 9 bases between. The germline V gene has CDR1 MNHEY and CDR2 SMNVEV (reference sequence). The CDR3 totals 13 residues.

The chain employs TRBV3-1 (or the pseudogene TRBV3-2) and TRBJ2-1; D remains unclear. The length of the CDR3 is 14 residues. Trimming cost V 0 bases and J 7 bases, with 10 bases left between them. In germline, CDR1 is LGHDT, CDR2 YNNKEL (reference sequence). CDR3 in amino acids: CASSQDARSNEQFF. The CDR3 bases are TGTGCCAGCAGCCAAGACGCCCGGAGTAATGAGCAGTTCTTC.